The 10 T cell receptor beta chains reported below all come from one sample, sequenced in a study of Ad26.COV2.S vaccination and SARS-CoV-2 variants. Generated by immunoSEQ multiplex PCR, the TCRdb table keeps only in-frame clones and is missing some. The sample contains fewer than 800,000 clones, about 89% of which appear only once. Treatment given: approximately 18 received Ad26.COV2.S at low or high dose, single or two shots; several received placebo; per-sample allocation not given. After the first vaccine or placebo injection, samples were drawn on day 63. This sample comprised peripheral blood, obtained in a trial of Ad26.COV2.S vaccine versus placebo. Every receptor here comes from a person between 18 and 59 years old who received the Ad26.COV2.S COVID-19 vaccine or a placebo.

V is TRBV4-3 and J is TRBJ2-5; 9 nucleotides align to TRBD2. The length of the CDR3 is 14 residues. The J segment lost 6 bases and the V segment lost 1 base, leaving 3 bases of the junction unmatched. Germline lookup yields CDR1 LGHNA and CDR2 YSLEER. In DNA, the CDR3 is TGCGCCAGCAGCCAAGGCACTAGCGGGCAGACCCAGTACTTC. As protein: CASSQGTSGQTQYF.

This clone was seen a single time. Distinct nucleotide sequences in the sample also encode this CDR3. This chain connects TRBV15 to TRBJ2-3; possible D gene TRBD2, 6 bases. Trimming removed 3 bases from V and 0 bases from J, with 7 bases in between. The CDR3 is made up of 14 amino acids. Looked up from germline, CDR1 is LNHNV and CDR2 is YYDKDF (reference sequence). CDR3 sequence (DNA): TGTGCCACCAGCAGGGACTACAGCACAGATACGCAGTATTTT. It codes for CATSRDYSTDTQYF.

The sample holds one count of this clone. The chain joins TRBV19 to TRBJ1-5; D is perhaps TRBD1 (5 bases). CDR1 is LNHDA and CDR2 is SQIVND in the germline V gene (reference sequence). Deletions cut 4 bases from V and 6 bases from J, with 13 bases between. The CDR3 runs to 14 residues. CDR3 nucleotides: TGTGCCAGTAGTAATTCGGCGGGGGGTCAGCCCCAGCATTTT. Translating it yields CASSNSAGGQPQHF.

The sample holds one count of this clone. The same CDR3 can be traced to other DNA sequences in this sample. The chain recombines TRBV6-5 with TRBJ1-2; a possible D gene is TRBD1 (5 bases). The CDR3 totals 12 residues. Trimming removed 5 bases at V and 4 bases at J, with 8 bases between. Germline lookup yields CDR1 MNHEY and CDR2 SVGAGI. In DNA form, the CDR3 reads TGTGCCAGCAGTCAGGGCTTCTATGGCTACACCTTC. This encodes CASSQGFYGYTF.

The chain joins TRBV7-9 to TRBJ2-7; either TRBD1 or TRBD2 may supply D (5 bases each). This CDR3 region has 12 residues. Germline CDR1 and CDR2: SEHNR and FQNEAQ (reference sequence). V lost 5 bases and J lost 5, with 10 bases in between. Written as DNA, the CDR3 is TGTGCCAGCAGCCCCGGGGCGAACGAGCAGTACTTC. Its protein product is CASSPGANEQYF.

V and J are TRBV19 and TRBJ1-6; D is undetermined. This CDR3 has 17 amino acids. Germline lookup yields CDR1 LNHDA and CDR2 SQIVND (reference sequence). The V and J ends lost 6 bases and 0 bases respectively, with 15 bases between them. CDR3 in DNA: TGTGCCAGTAGGGCCACGGGCGGGAGCTCCTATAATTCACCCCTCCACTTT. Protein product: CASRATGGSSYNSPLHF.

The V call is TRBV10-1, the J call TRBJ2-2, with TRBD2 identical over 11 bases. The CDR3 loop spans 17 amino acids. Trimming took 4 bases from V and 2 from J; bases not matched to a gene: 6. CDR1 is WNHNN, CDR2 SYGVQD, per germline (reference sequence). The CDR3 protein is CASSGITSGRNTGELFF. The CDR3 bases are TGCGCCAGCAGTGGAATTACTAGCGGGAGAAACACCGGGGAGCTGTTTTTT.

CDR3: CASSSTRGGGYEQYF. The CDR3 DNA reads as TGTGCCAGCAGCTCAACCAGGGGCGGAGGCTACGAGCAGTACTTC. V and J are TRBV3-1 (or the pseudogene TRBV3-2) and TRBJ2-7, with D possibly being TRBD1 (6 bases). The V gene lost 5 bases and the J gene lost 3 bases, with 17 bases spanning the gap. The germline V gene has CDR1 LGHDT and CDR2 YNNKEL (reference sequence). The CDR3 is 15 amino acids.

This sequence joins TRBV29-1 and TRBJ1-1; D is possibly TRBD1 (5 bases). The V end was cut by 3 bases, the J end by 4 bases, with 12 bases between. The germline CDR1 and CDR2 sequences are SQVTM and ANQGSEA. This CDR3 has 13 residues. The CDR3 loop is CSVEEVRGTEAFF. The CDR3 nucleotides are TGCAGCGTTGAGGAGGTTAGGGGCACTGAAGCTTTCTTT.

V usage is TRBV19 and J usage is TRBJ2-4; a weak D match, TRBD2 (6 bases). Trimming shortened V by 9 bases and J by 9 bases, and 18 bases separated the two germline ends. The length of the CDR3 is 13 residues. Per the germline V gene, CDR1 is LNHDA and CDR2 is SQIVND (reference sequence). CDR3 residues: CASYSPWGGIQYF. The CDR3 DNA follows: TGTGCCAGCTACTCGCCCTGGGGAGGCATTCAGTACTTC.